This note documents a single T cell receptor beta chain sequence. This CDR3 is built from 19 residues. The V segment lost 0 bases and the J segment 3 bases; nucleotides outside the gene matches: 12. Germline V gives CDR1 MGHRA, CDR2 YSYEKL. The data stem from a study of blood T cell repertoires in COVID-19. Clones were read by immunoSEQ multiplex PCR, and TCRdb kept only the in-frame ones, dropping some. Among around 150,000 clones listed, 76% were seen once. Sequencing was performed on peripheral blood. The TCR originated in an elderly woman with acute or convalescent COVID-19. This chain uses TRBV4-1 with TRBJ2-2; 8 bases fit TRBD1. CDR3 DNA sequence: TGCGCCAGCAGCCAAGATGGGGCCCGACAGGGGACCCACACCGGGGAGCTGTTTTTT. It encodes CASSQDGARQGTHTGELFF.